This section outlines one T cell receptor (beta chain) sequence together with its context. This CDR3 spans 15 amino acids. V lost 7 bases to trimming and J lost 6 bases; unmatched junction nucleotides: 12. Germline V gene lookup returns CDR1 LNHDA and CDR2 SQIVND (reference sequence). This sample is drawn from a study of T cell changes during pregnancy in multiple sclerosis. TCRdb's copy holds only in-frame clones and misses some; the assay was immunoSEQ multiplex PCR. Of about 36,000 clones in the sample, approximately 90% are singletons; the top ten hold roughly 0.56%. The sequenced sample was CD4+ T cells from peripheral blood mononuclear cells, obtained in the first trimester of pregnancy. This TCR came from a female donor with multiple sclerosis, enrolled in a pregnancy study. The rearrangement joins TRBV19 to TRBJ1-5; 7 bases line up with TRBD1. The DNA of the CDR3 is TGTGCCAGTACCCCGACAGGGAGTGTGGGTCAGCCCCAGCATTTT. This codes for CASTPTGSVGQPQHF. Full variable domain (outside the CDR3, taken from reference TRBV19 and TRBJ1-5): DGGITQSPKYLFRKEGQNVTLSCEQNLNHDAMYWYRQDPGQGLRLIYYSQIVNDFQKGDIAEGYSVSREKKESFPLTVTSAQKNPTAFYLCASTPTGSVGQPQHFGDGTRLSIL.